These 2 T cell receptor beta chains were all obtained from the same sample, sequenced in a study of regulatory T cells in long-lasting Graves disease. Time point described: newly diagnosed GD, antithyroid drugs for less than 3 months. From PBMCs, RNA was extracted and then used to make the TCR library. The TCR beta library used iRepertoire HTBI primers with Arm-PCR amplification of CDR3. TCRdb reanalysed the multiplex PCR reads using MiXCR and keeps one entry per CDR3 protein. The sample shows about 530,000 distinct CDR3 sequences, about 16% of them seen only once. These records were also assigned to another study, of T cells in Graves' hyperthyroidism and ophthalmopathy.

The sample here was peripheral blood mononuclear cells (PBMCs), taken at new diagnosis, from a patient treated with antithyroid drugs. These receptors were collected from a woman aged 35 to 59 with Graves disease.

This clonotype was detected ten times or more. The chain uses TRBV28 and TRBJ2-7; 8 bases match TRBD1. Germline CDR1 reads MDHEN; CDR2 reads SYDVKM. This CDR3 spans 13 amino acids. V shed 4 bases and J 3 bases; nucleotides not matched to a gene: 2. The CDR3 DNA reads as TGTGCCAGCAGTTCGGGACAGGACTACGAGCAGTACTTC. Its protein product is CASSSGQDYEQYF.

A few counts support this clonotype. V usage is TRBV5-4 and J usage is TRBJ1-1; 8 bases are shared with TRBD1. Trimming at V came to 1 base and at J to 8 bases, leaving 10 bases not matched to a gene. This CDR3 is 15 amino acids long. Germline CDR1 is SGHNT and CDR2 is YYREEE (reference sequence). The CDR3 sequence: CASSLSGAGGAEAFF. The CDR3 DNA follows: TGTGCCAGCAGCTTGTCGGGGGCAGGGGGCGCGGAAGCTTTCTTT.